Given below is one T cell receptor (beta chain) in context. The sample belongs to a study of blood T cell repertoires in COVID-19. TCRdb's copy holds only in-frame clones and misses some; the assay was immunoSEQ multiplex PCR. Found here are about 110,000 clones, over 75% of them singletons; the top ten hold roughly 17%. V was trimmed by 1 base and J by 1 base, leaving 9 bases between them. From germline, CDR1 is SGHRS and CDR2 YFSETQ. The CDR3 sequence is 16 residues long. This sequence was found in a woman older than 75 with active or convalescent COVID-19. Sequenced input: peripheral blood. This rearrangement joins TRBV5-1 to TRBJ2-6; D is undetermined. The CDR3 spells CASSLSPLSGANVLTF. As DNA, the CDR3 is TGCGCCAGCAGCTTGTCCCCTTTGTCTGGGGCCAACGTCCTGACTTTC.